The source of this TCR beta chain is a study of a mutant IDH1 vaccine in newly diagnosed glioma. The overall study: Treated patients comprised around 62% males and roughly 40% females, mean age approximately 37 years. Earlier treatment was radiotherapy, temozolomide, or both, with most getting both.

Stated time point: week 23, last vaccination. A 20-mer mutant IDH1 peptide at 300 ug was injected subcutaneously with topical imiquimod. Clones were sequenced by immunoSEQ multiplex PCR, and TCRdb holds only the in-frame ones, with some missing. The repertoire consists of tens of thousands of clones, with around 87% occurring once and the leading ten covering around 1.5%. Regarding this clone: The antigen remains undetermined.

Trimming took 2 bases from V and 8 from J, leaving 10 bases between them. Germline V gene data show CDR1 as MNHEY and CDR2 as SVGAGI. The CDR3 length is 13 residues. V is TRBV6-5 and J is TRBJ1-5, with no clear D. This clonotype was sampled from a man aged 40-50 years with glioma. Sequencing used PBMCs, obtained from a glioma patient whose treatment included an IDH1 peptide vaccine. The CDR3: CASSYPLPKPQHF. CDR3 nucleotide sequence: TGTGCCAGCAGTTACCCTCTACCAAAGCCCCAGCATTTT.